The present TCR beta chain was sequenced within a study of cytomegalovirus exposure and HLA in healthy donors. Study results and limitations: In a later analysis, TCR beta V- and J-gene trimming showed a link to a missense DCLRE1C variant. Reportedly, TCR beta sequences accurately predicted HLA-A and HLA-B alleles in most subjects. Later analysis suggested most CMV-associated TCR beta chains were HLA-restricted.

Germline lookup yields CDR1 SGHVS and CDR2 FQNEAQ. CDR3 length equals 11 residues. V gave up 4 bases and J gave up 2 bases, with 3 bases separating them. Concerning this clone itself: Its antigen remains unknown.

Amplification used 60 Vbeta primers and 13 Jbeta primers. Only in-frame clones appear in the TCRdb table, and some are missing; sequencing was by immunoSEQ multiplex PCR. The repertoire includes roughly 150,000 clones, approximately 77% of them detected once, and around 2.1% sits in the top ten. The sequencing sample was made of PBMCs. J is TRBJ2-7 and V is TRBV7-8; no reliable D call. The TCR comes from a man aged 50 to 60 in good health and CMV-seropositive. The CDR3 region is CASSSTYEQYF. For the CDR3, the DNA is TGTGCCAGCAGCTCCACCTACGAGCAGTACTTC.